This TCR beta chain was obtained from a study of blood T cell repertoires in COVID-19. Across the study: From T cells, B-cell-depleted T cells, or PBMCs came the material, which was cDNA or gDNA.

Profiled with immunoSEQ multiplex PCR; TCRdb holds only in-frame clones, not every one. The top ten hold 3% to 4% of the sample, which has 300,000 to 350,000 clones, around 90% seen once. The CDR3 is 14 residues long. The V gene lost 3 bases and the J gene lost 3 bases, with 11 bases spanning the gap. The germline CDR1 and CDR2 sequences are KGHSH and LQKENI. Source material: peripheral blood. This sequence originates from a woman aged 18-29 years who had recovered from COVID-19. The gene calls are TRBV18 and TRBJ1-1; D is possibly TRBD1 (6 bases). CDR3 sequence (DNA): TGTGCCAGCTCACCTCAGGGGTACGACACTGAAGCTTTCTTT. It specifies CASSPQGYDTEAFF. The entire variable domain, with the rest obtained from reference TRBV18 and TRBJ1-1, is as follows: NAGVMQNPRHLVRRRGQEARLRCSPMKGHSHVYWYRQLPEEGLKFMVYLQKENIIDESGMPKERFSAEFPKEGPSILRIQQVVRGDSAAYFCASSPQGYDTEAFFGQGTRLTVV.